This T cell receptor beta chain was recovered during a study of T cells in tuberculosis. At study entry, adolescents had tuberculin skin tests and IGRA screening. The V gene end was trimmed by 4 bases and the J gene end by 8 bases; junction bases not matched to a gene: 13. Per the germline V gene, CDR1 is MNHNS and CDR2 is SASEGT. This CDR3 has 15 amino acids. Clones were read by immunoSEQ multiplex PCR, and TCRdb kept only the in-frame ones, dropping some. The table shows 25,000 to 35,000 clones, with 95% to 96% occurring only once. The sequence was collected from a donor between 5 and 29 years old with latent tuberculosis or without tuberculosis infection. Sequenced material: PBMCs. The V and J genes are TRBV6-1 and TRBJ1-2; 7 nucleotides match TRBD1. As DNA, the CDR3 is TGTGCCAGCAGTGGGCTGACAGGGCCTAAGAAGGGCTACACCTTC. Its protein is CASSGLTGPKKGYTF.